This T cell receptor beta chain was documented in a study of shared clonotypes between healthy human individuals. Profiling relied on immunoSEQ multiplex PCR, and the TCRdb table lists in-frame clones only, not all of them. The data contain about half a million clones, about 85% of them seen just once; the ten biggest clones take up under 15%. For genomic DNA, unsorted samples relied on tens of millions of PBMCs. This clone was seen just once. The CDR3 length is 13 residues. V was cut by 3 bases and J by 9 bases, with 13 bases left in between. Germline V gene sequence: CDR1 SGHTA, CDR2 FQGNSA. The sequence derives from a woman aged 40 to 50 in good health. Some clones in this sample may be carry-over from other donors' samples. The rearrangement links TRBV7-2 to TRBJ2-3, with D perhaps being TRBD1 or TRBD2 (6 bases each). Sequenced sample: PBMCs. DNA of the CDR3: TGTGCCAGCAGCTTCTCACTAGGGGGGACGCAGTATTTT. Translating gives CASSFSLGGTQYF.